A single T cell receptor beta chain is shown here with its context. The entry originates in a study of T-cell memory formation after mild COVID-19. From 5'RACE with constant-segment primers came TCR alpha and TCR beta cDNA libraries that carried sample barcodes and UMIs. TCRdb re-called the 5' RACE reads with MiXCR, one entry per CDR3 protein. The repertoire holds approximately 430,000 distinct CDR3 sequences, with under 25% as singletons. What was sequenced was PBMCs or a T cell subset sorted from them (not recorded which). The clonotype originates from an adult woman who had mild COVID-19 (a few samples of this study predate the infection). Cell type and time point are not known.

CDR3 in amino acids: CSVEGWAPTDTQYF. The CDR3 nucleotides are TGCAGCGTTGAGGGATGGGCCCCGACAGATACGCAGTATTTT. The J gene is TRBJ2-3, the V gene TRBV29-1; D not certain. The CDR3 is made up of 14 amino acids. Germline V gene data show CDR1 as SQVTM and CDR2 as ANQGSEA. V was clipped by 3 bases and J by 3 bases, with 13 bases between them.